This TCR beta chain was sequenced for a study of shared clonotypes between healthy human individuals. Background on the study: The plates for each donor numbered three CD4 naive, three CD4 memory, two CD8 naive and one CD8 memory.

Using immunoSEQ multiplex PCR, the repertoire was profiled, and TCRdb retains in-frame clones only, with some absent. Here the sample spans over 850,000 clones, 75% to 85% being singletons. Germline CDR1 MNHEY, CDR2 SVGAGI. Trimming removed 6 bases at V and 7 bases at J, with 13 bases between. The CDR3 is 13 amino acids. The chain joins TRBV6-5 to TRBJ1-5; the D gene is possibly TRBD1 (6 bases). The sequenced sample consisted of memory CD4+ T cells from PBMCs. Indicated subset: CD45RA-negative fraction. The receptor was derived from a young man in good health. Some clones in this sample may be carry-over from other donors' samples. CDR3 loop: CASRTGRGQPQHF. The CDR3 coding sequence is TGTGCCAGCAGAACAGGTAGGGGGCAGCCCCAGCATTTT.